These T cell receptor beta chains were read from a single sample in a study of regulatory T cells in long-lasting Graves disease. TCRdb fed the multiplex PCR reads into MiXCR, producing one record per CDR3 protein. The sample lists 510,000 or so distinct CDR3 sequences, about 12% occurring once. Separately, the same data were catalogued under a study of T cells in Graves' hyperthyroidism and ophthalmopathy.

This sample comprised peripheral blood mononuclear cells (PBMCs), obtained at new diagnosis, from a patient treated with antithyroid drugs. Receptors were obtained from a woman in her twenties or thirties with Graves disease. Each CDR3 is given with its conserved first and last residue. The D gene is left open where the match is weak. The size entry is marked missing in some rows and otherwise reads once, few, many or a size class.

abundance: many
j_gene: TRBJ2-7
v_gene: TRBV9
d_gene: TRBD2
CDR3aa: CASSVGGAGVREQYF
CDR3nt: TGTGCCAGCAGCGTAGGAGGAGCGGGAGTCCGCGAGCAGTACTTC

abundance: many
j_gene: TRBJ2-5
v_gene: TRBV6-1
d_gene: NA
CDR3aa: CASSESGSRAQYF
CDR3nt: TGTGCCAGCAGTGAGAGCGGTTCAAGGGCCCAGTACTTC

abundance: many
j_gene: TRBJ2-3
v_gene: TRBV28
d_gene: NA
CDR3aa: CASRYTPSQADTQYF
CDR3nt: TGTGCCAGCAGATATACACCCTCACAGGCAGATACGCAGTATTTT

abundance: many
j_gene: TRBJ2-7
v_gene: TRBV28
d_gene: NA
CDR3aa: CASSLPGAWEQYF
CDR3nt: TGTGCCAGCAGTTTACCGGGAGCTTGGGAGCAGTACTTC

abundance: few
j_gene: TRBJ2-4
v_gene: TRBV11-3
d_gene: NA
CDR3aa: CASSLRRLDKNIQYF
CDR3nt: TGTGCCAGCAGCTTACGCCGACTGGATAAAAACATTCAGTACTTC

abundance: many
j_gene: TRBJ1-2
v_gene: TRBV6-5
d_gene: TRBD1
CDR3aa: CASSLRTGGYTF
CDR3nt: TGTGCCAGCAGTTTACGGACAGGCGGCTACACCTTC

abundance: many
j_gene: TRBJ1-1
v_gene: TRBV28
d_gene: TRBD1
CDR3aa: CASSDNPDRAEAFF
CDR3nt: TGTGCCAGCAGCGATAACCCCGACAGGGCTGAAGCTTTCTTT

abundance: few
j_gene: TRBJ2-7
v_gene: TRBV28
d_gene: NA
CDR3aa: CASRSSYTYEQYF
CDR3nt: TGTGCCAGCAGGAGCTCATATACCTACGAGCAGTACTTC

abundance: NA
j_gene: TRBJ2-2
v_gene: TRBV2
d_gene: TRBD1
CDR3aa: CASSAGTGSTGELFF
CDR3nt: TGTGCCAGCAGTGCCGGGACAGGGTCCACCGGGGAGCTGTTTTTT

abundance: many
j_gene: TRBJ2-3
v_gene: TRBV5-1
d_gene: NA
CDR3aa: CASSVRPLRTDTQYF
CDR3nt: TGCGCCAGCAGCGTGAGACCACTTCGCACAGATACGCAGTATTTT

abundance: many
j_gene: TRBJ2-7
v_gene: TRBV29-1
d_gene: NA
CDR3aa: CSVEGSSSYEQYF
CDR3nt: TGCAGCGTTGAAGGATCTAGCTCCTACGAGCAGTACTTC

abundance: many
j_gene: TRBJ2-6
v_gene: TRBV10-3
d_gene: NA
CDR3aa: CAISGHAGSGANVLTF
CDR3nt: TGTGCCATCAGTGGACATGCGGGCTCTGGGGCCAACGTCCTGACTTTC

abundance: many
j_gene: TRBJ1-5
v_gene: TRBV19
d_gene: NA
CDR3aa: CASRRRGGGNQPQHF
CDR3nt: TGTGCCAGTAGGAGGAGGGGAGGCGGCAATCAGCCCCAGCATTTT

abundance: many
j_gene: TRBJ2-7
v_gene: TRBV7-2
d_gene: TRBD1
CDR3aa: CASSSSPGQGPYEQYF
CDR3nt: TGTGCCAGCAGCTCAAGCCCGGGACAGGGGCCCTACGAGCAGTACTTC

abundance: many
j_gene: TRBJ2-7
v_gene: TRBV20-1
d_gene: TRBD2
CDR3aa: CSASLGGLAAYEQYF
CDR3nt: TGCAGTGCTTCCCTCGGAGGACTAGCGGCTTACGAGCAGTACTTC

abundance: many
j_gene: TRBJ2-4
v_gene: TRBV7-2
d_gene: TRBD2
CDR3aa: CASSLGSGRVDIQYF
CDR3nt: TGTGCCAGCAGCTTAGGCTCGGGGAGGGTGGACATTCAGTACTTC

abundance: few
j_gene: TRBJ1-1
v_gene: TRBV11-1
d_gene: NA
CDR3aa: CACYTGADTEAFF
CDR3nt: TGTGCCTGCTACACGGGAGCGGACACTGAAGCTTTCTTT

abundance: NA
j_gene: TRBJ2-7
v_gene: TRBV19
d_gene: TRBD1
CDR3aa: CASSVLHGTGIHEQYF
CDR3nt: TGTGCCAGTAGTGTCCTCCACGGGACAGGGATCCACGAGCAGTACTTC

abundance: many
j_gene: TRBJ2-1
v_gene: TRBV5-1
d_gene: NA
CDR3aa: CASRAPANEQFF
CDR3nt: TGCGCCAGCAGGGCCCCCGCCAATGAGCAGTTCTTC

abundance: many
j_gene: TRBJ1-1
v_gene: TRBV7-9
d_gene: NA
CDR3aa: CASNPPGKNTEAFF
CDR3nt: TGTGCCAGCAACCCACCAGGAAAGAACACTGAAGCTTTCTTT

abundance: NA
j_gene: TRBJ2-5
v_gene: TRBV30
d_gene: TRBD1
CDR3aa: CAWSTGGSETQYF
CDR3nt: TGTGCCTGGAGTACAGGGGGCTCAGAGACCCAGTACTTC

abundance: few
j_gene: TRBJ2-2
v_gene: TRBV29-1
d_gene: NA
CDR3aa: CSVSRELYTGELFF
CDR3nt: TGCAGCGTTAGCAGGGAATTGTACACCGGGGAGCTGTTTTTT

abundance: few
j_gene: TRBJ2-2
v_gene: TRBV30
d_gene: TRBD2
CDR3aa: CAWSVGGSFPGELFF
CDR3nt: TGTGCCTGGAGTGTAGGCGGGAGCTTCCCCGGGGAGCTGTTTTTT

abundance: NA
j_gene: TRBJ1-1
v_gene: TRBV11-3
d_gene: TRBD1
CDR3aa: CASSFSGTGGTTEAFF
CDR3nt: TGTGCCAGCAGCTTTTCCGGGACAGGGGGGACCACTGAAGCTTTCTTT

abundance: many
j_gene: TRBJ2-2
v_gene: TRBV20-1
d_gene: NA
CDR3aa: CSAREGESNTGELFF
CDR3nt: TGCAGTGCTAGAGAGGGAGAGTCGAACACCGGGGAGCTGTTTTTT

abundance: NA
j_gene: TRBJ2-2
v_gene: TRBV10-2
d_gene: NA
CDR3aa: CASSGQLQRTGELFF
CDR3nt: TGCGCCAGCAGCGGACAGCTTCAAAGAACCGGGGAGCTGTTTTTT

abundance: many
j_gene: TRBJ2-1
v_gene: TRBV7-8
d_gene: NA
CDR3aa: CASIPSTSYNEQFF
CDR3nt: TGTGCCAGCATTCCTAGCACCTCATACAATGAGCAGTTCTTC

abundance: few
j_gene: TRBJ2-7
v_gene: TRBV20-1
d_gene: TRBD2
CDR3aa: CSAAGTTYEQYF
CDR3nt: TGCAGTGCTGCTGGGACTACCTACGAGCAGTACTTC

abundance: NA
j_gene: TRBJ1-5
v_gene: TRBV3-1
d_gene: NA
CDR3aa: CASIQGGRGSGQPQHF
CDR3nt: TGTGCCAGCATCCAAGGGGGACGGGGATCCGGTCAGCCCCAGCATTTT

abundance: many
j_gene: TRBJ2-7
v_gene: TRBV6-1
d_gene: NA
CDR3aa: CASNRRDISYEQYF
CDR3nt: TGTGCCAGCAACAGACGGGACATCTCCTACGAGCAGTACTTC

abundance: many
j_gene: TRBJ1-4
v_gene: TRBV11-2
d_gene: NA
CDR3aa: CASSLRGFGLGEKLFF
CDR3nt: TGTGCCAGCAGCTTAAGGGGGTTTGGATTGGGTGAAAAACTGTTTTTT

abundance: few
j_gene: TRBJ2-1
v_gene: TRBV12-3/TRBV12-4
d_gene: NA
CDR3aa: CASSSGSTEQFF
CDR3nt: TGTGCCAGCAGTTCGGGTAGTACTGAGCAGTTCTTC

abundance: few
j_gene: TRBJ2-5
v_gene: TRBV19
d_gene: NA
CDR3aa: CASSINPAATQYF
CDR3nt: TGTGCCAGTAGTATCAACCCCGCTGCGACCCAGTACTTC

abundance: many
j_gene: TRBJ2-1
v_gene: TRBV6-1
d_gene: TRBD2
CDR3aa: CASSQSSGSYNEQFF
CDR3nt: TGTGCCAGCAGTCAATCTAGCGGGAGCTACAATGAGCAGTTCTTC